These 22 T cell receptor beta chains originate from one sample sequenced in a study of T cell responses to AZD1222 COVID-19 vaccine. This table comes from immunoSEQ multiplex PCR, and its TCRdb copy is limited to in-frame clones, with some not included. The top ten hold 3% to 3.5% of the sample, which has 110,000 to 150,000 clones, roughly 91% seen once. Source: peripheral blood, taken 28 days after the second AZD1222 dose. These TCRs come from an adult who received the AZD1222 COVID-19 vaccine.

This clone was observed once. The genes are TRBV11-2 and TRBJ1-6; no reliable D call. Trimming cost V 5 bases and J 3 bases, with 20 bases left between them. The CDR3 length is 18 residues. Germline values: CDR1 SGHAT, CDR2 FQNNGV. The CDR3 region is CASSQRVRGGIYNSPLHF. The CDR3, as DNA: TGTGCCAGCAGCCAAAGGGTTCGGGGAGGTATCTATAATTCACCCCTCCACTTT.

V is TRBV3-1 (or the pseudogene TRBV3-2) and J is TRBJ1-6; possibly TRBD1 for D (6 bases). The CDR3 length is 13 residues. CDR1 is LGHDT, CDR2 YNNKEL, per germline (reference sequence). The V end lost 6 bases, the J end lost 10 bases, and 13 bases lay between the germline ends. The chain's CDR3 is CASRITGRSPLHF. The CDR3 region has the DNA TGTGCCAGCAGAATTACAGGGAGATCACCCCTCCACTTT.

The V gene is TRBV5-4, the J gene TRBJ2-5; TRBD2 matches 7 bases. The CDR3 totals 15 residues. V was clipped by 3 bases and J by 5 bases; unmatched bases: 10. Germline lookup yields CDR1 SGHNT and CDR2 YYREEE (reference sequence). CDR3: CASSSAGALRETQYF. Here the CDR3 DNA reads TGTGCCAGCAGCTCCGCGGGAGCCCTGAGGGAGACCCAGTACTTC.

The CDR3 is CASSTSAGRSYNEQFF. The CDR3, as DNA: TGTGCCAGCAGCACCTCTGCGGGGAGGAGCTACAATGAGCAGTTCTTC. The chain is built from TRBV5-4 and TRBJ2-1, with D possibly matching TRBD2 (6 bases). Per the germline V gene, CDR1 is SGHNT and CDR2 is YYREEE (reference sequence). This CDR3 has 16 amino acids. V lost 4 bases and J lost 3, with 17 bases in between.

In DNA form, the CDR3 reads TGTGCCAGCAGACAGGGTTCCTACGAGCAGTACTTC. It translates to CASRQGSYEQYF. The rearrangement joins TRBV19 to TRBJ2-7; 7 nucleotides line up with TRBD1. The ends lost 9 bases at V and 1 base at J; junction bases unmatched: 3. Looked up from germline, CDR1 is LNHDA and CDR2 is SQIVND (reference sequence). CDR3 length: 12 amino acids.

The V and J genes are TRBV7-6 and TRBJ2-7; maybe TRBD2 (7 bases). This CDR3 is built from 17 residues. The germline gives CDR1 SGHVS, CDR2 FNYEAQ. V was trimmed by 0 bases and J by 2 bases, leaving 17 bases between them. CDR3 sequence reads: CASSLAGQGGGAYEQYF. DNA for the CDR3: TGTGCCAGCAGCTTAGCGGGTCAAGGAGGGGGGGCCTACGAGCAGTACTTC.

Only a few counts were recorded for this clone. The genes are TRBV9 and TRBJ2-3; 7 nucleotides line up with TRBD2. Looked up from germline, CDR1 is SGDLS and CDR2 is YYNGEE. Trimming took 0 bases from V and 1 from J; bases not matched to a gene: 2. CDR3 length equals 15 residues. DNA of the CDR3: TGTGCCAGCAGCGTAGACAGCGGGGGCACAGATACGCAGTATTTT. Translation gives CASSVDSGGTDTQYF.

This clone was counted only a few times. This rearrangement joins TRBV3-1 (or the pseudogene TRBV3-2) to TRBJ2-2; D is ambiguous. V lost 5 bases to trimming and J lost 9 bases, with 16 bases between them. Germline-derived CDR1 and CDR2 are LGHDT and YNNKEL (reference sequence). This CDR3 is 14 amino acids long. The CDR3 DNA sequence: TGTGCCAGCAGCGAGGTGCTCACCGACCGGGAGCTGTTTTTT. The encoded protein is CASSEVLTDRELFF.

The chain is built from TRBV28 and TRBJ1-2; D remains ambiguous. The V gene lost 6 bases and the J gene lost 3 bases, with 8 bases spanning the gap. The germline V gene encodes CDR1 MDHEN and CDR2 SYDVKM. The CDR3 has 12 residues. The CDR3 here is CASSLFYYGYTF. DNA of the CDR3: TGTGCCAGCAGCCTTTTTTACTATGGCTACACCTTC.

The chain carries TRBV4-2 and TRBJ2-2, with 7 bases identical to TRBD2. V lost 4 bases, J lost 3 bases, and 11 bases stayed unmatched. This CDR3 comprises 17 residues. CDR1 and CDR2 (germline): LGHNA, YNFKEQ. The CDR3 DNA is TGTGCCAGCAGCCGTAACCCCCCGGGGGGTGACACCGGGGAGCTGTTTTTT. Translation: CASSRNPPGGDTGELFF.

The chain combines TRBV29-1 with TRBJ1-2, with 7 bases lining up with TRBD1. Germline values: CDR1 SQVTM, CDR2 ANQGSEA. The ends lost 6 bases at V and 3 bases at J; junction bases unmatched: 4. This CDR3 region has 12 residues. The CDR3 region has the DNA TGCAGCGTCCGGGACAGAGACTATGGCTACACCTTC. Amino acid sequence: CSVRDRDYGYTF.

This clone was observed a single time. The chain recombines TRBV6-5 with TRBJ2-3, with D uncertain. Trimming cost V 10 bases and J 4 bases, with 15 bases left between them. This CDR3 is built from 13 residues. Germline values: CDR1 MNHEY, CDR2 SVGAGI. CDR3 in DNA: TGTGCCACCCGTGGTAGTAAAGCAGATACGCAGTATTTT. Translation: CATRGSKADTQYF.

This chain joins TRBV2 and TRBJ1-2; possibly TRBD1 for D (6 bases). V lost 0 bases and J lost 7, with 12 bases in between. This CDR3 spans 14 amino acids. Germline V gene data show CDR1 as SNHLY and CDR2 as FYNNEI. The CDR3 coding sequence is TGTGCCAGCAGTGAAGCCGGGACACGGTCTGGCTACACCTTC. It codes for CASSEAGTRSGYTF.

The V gene is TRBV6-2 or TRBV6-3, the J gene TRBJ1-1, with 8 positions matching TRBD1. The CDR3 extends over 12 amino acids. With V trimmed by 5 bases and J by 7 bases, 3 bases remained unmatched. Germline CDR1 and CDR2: MNHEY and SVGEGT. CDR3 region: CASSPGTGEAFF. The CDR3 DNA reads TGTGCCAGCAGTCCCGGGACAGGTGAAGCTTTCTTT.

The chain recombines TRBV19 with TRBJ1-2; 8 bases are shared with TRBD1. The J segment lost 5 bases and the V segment lost 5 bases, leaving 10 bases of the junction unmatched. CDR3 length equals 15 residues. Per the germline V gene, CDR1 is LNHDA and CDR2 is SQIVND (reference sequence). CDR3 protein: CASSLGQGTHYGYTF. As DNA, the CDR3 is TGTGCCAGTAGTCTCGGACAGGGTACCCATTATGGCTACACCTTC.

This chain uses TRBV6-2 or TRBV6-3 with TRBJ2-6; no clear D. V dropped 0 bases and J dropped 1 base, with 7 bases sitting between them. This CDR3 region has 16 residues. Germline loops: CDR1 MNHEY, CDR2 SVGEGT. CDR3 nucleotides: TGTGCCAGCAGTTACTCTGGTGGGTCTGGGGCCAACGTCCTGACTTTC. Its protein product is CASSYSGGSGANVLTF.

The chain couples TRBV7-9 to TRBJ2-5; D assignment may be TRBD1 or TRBD2 (5 bases each). Germline V gives CDR1 SEHNR, CDR2 FQNEAQ (reference sequence). Trimming took 4 bases from V and 1 from J, leaving 13 bases between them. This CDR3 comprises 15 residues. In nucleotides, the CDR3 is TGTGCCAGCAGCTATGGGGTTGGGACCCAAGAGACCCAGTACTTC. Amino acids: CASSYGVGTQETQYF.

V gene TRBV27 combines with J gene TRBJ2-5; 8 bases map to TRBD2. V dropped 6 bases and J dropped 3; count of bases not matched to a gene: 9. Germline values: CDR1 MNHEY, CDR2 SMNVEV (reference sequence). The CDR3 totals 15 residues. CDR3: CASSSPGGTEETQYF. The DNA of the CDR3 is TGTGCCAGCAGCTCTCCGGGGGGGACGGAAGAGACCCAGTACTTC.

The chain links TRBV19 to TRBJ2-5; TRBD2 matches 7 bases. Germline CDR1 LNHDA, CDR2 SQIVND (reference sequence). Germline trimming cut 3 bases from V and 2 bases from J; bases unmatched to any gene: 3. There are 14 residues in the CDR3. The CDR3 DNA is TGTGCCAGTAGTATGCTAGCGGCACAAGAGACCCAGTACTTC. Translating gives CASSMLAAQETQYF.

This chain uses TRBV12-3 or TRBV12-4 with TRBJ1-1, with D unclear. Trimming shortened V by 3 bases and J by 12 bases, and 11 bases separated the two germline ends. There are 11 residues in the CDR3. CDR3 amino acids: CASSFGKEPFF. As DNA, the CDR3 is TGTGCCAGCAGTTTCGGGAAGGAGCCTTTCTTT.

This clone was recorded only once. The chain is built from TRBV2 and TRBJ1-5; the D is unclear. Deletions cut 8 bases from V and 0 bases from J, with 8 bases between. The CDR3 consists of 13 residues. Germline V gives CDR1 SNHLY, CDR2 FYNNEI. CDR3 in amino acids: CASRRDSNQPQHF. CDR3 nucleotides: TGTGCCAGCCGGCGGGATAGCAATCAGCCCCAGCATTTT. Full variable domain (remainder filled in from reference TRBV2 and TRBJ1-5): EPEVTQTPSHQVTQMGQEVILRCVPISNHLYFYWYRQILGQKVEFLVSFYNNEISEKSEIFDDQFSVERPDGSNFTLKIRSTKLEDSAMYFCASRRDSNQPQHFGDGTRLSIL.

This clone was detected only a few times. Written as DNA, the CDR3 is TGTGCCAGCTCCGATTCTCCCGGGACTAGCGGGACGGGCGGGGAGCTGTTTTTT. Translated: CASSDSPGTSGTGGELFF. V gene TRBV21-1 combines with J gene TRBJ2-2; the table's TRBD2 call for D was not verified on the DNA. TRBV21-1 is deemed a pseudogene. This CDR3 is built from 18 residues.